This record concerns one T cell receptor (beta chain) sequence. Antigen unknown. TCRdb passed the 5' RACE reads through MiXCR, listing each CDR3 protein once. Of 250,000 to 400,000 distinct CDR3 sequences detected, approximately 10% appear once; the ten largest clones hold roughly 9.5%. V lost 5 bases and J lost 7, with 18 bases in between. This CDR3 is 14 amino acids long. The germline CDR1 and CDR2 sequences are DFQATT and SNEGSKA (reference sequence). This entry comes from a study of CD8 T cells in ankylosing spondylitis. Study conclusions and caveats: Significant enrichment of disease-linked clones was reportedly seen in matched ankylosing spondylitis synovial fluid.

Sequencing used blood, either unsorted or a sorted T cell fraction (not recorded which). The clonotype comes from a female donor with ankylosing spondylitis or in good health (not recorded which). The rearrangement joins TRBV20-1 to TRBJ2-1, with D possibly being TRBD1 or TRBD2 (5 bases each). The CDR3 sequence is CSAGGPQPCNEQFF. DNA for the CDR3: TGCAGTGCTGGGGGACCCCAACCGTGTAATGAGCAGTTCTTC.